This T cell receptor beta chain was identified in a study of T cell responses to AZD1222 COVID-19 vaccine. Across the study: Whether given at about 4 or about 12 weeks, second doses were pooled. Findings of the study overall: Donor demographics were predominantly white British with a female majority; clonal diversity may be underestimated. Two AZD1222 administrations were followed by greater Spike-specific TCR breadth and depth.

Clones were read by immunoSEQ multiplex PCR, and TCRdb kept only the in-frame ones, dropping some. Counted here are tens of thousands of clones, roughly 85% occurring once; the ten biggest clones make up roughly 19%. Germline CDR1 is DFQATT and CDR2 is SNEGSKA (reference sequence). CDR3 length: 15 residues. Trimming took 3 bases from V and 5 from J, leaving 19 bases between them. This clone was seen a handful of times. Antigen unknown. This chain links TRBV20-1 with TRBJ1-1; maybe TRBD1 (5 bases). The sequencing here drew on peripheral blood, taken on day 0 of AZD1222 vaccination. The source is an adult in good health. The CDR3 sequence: CSASRQRGWETEAFF. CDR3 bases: TGCAGTGCTAGTCGGCAGAGGGGCTGGGAGACTGAAGCTTTCTTT.